This entry features one TCR beta chain sequence. The target antigen is unknown. About 30,000 T cell genomes, or roughly 180 ng DNA, went into the sorted-subset replicate PCRs. Clones were sequenced by immunoSEQ multiplex PCR, and TCRdb holds only the in-frame ones, with some missing. The data contain fewer than 350,000 clones, around 86% of them singletons. All the donors were Caucasian adults who lived in Nashville, Tennessee. The V and J ends lost 0 bases and 2 bases respectively, with 14 bases between them. Germline V CDR1 and CDR2: MNHEY, SVGAGI. This CDR3 contains 16 residues. The data stem from a study of shared clonotypes between healthy human individuals. Study-wide results and caveats: On the whole, naive subsets had larger estimated richness than memory subsets had. Shared across several donors were about 4.6% of the naive CD4 clonotypes.

This chain connects TRBV6-5 to TRBJ2-7; unclear D gene. This TCR was recovered from a man younger than 35 in good health. Material: memory CD8+ T cells sorted from blood. This sample's subset: CD45RO+ cells pooled with CCR7-negative TemRA cells. The DNA of the CDR3 is TGTGCCAGCAGTTACTCGACCGGAGAAGTACCCTACGAGCAGTACTTC. It specifies CASSYSTGEVPYEQYF.